Listed below are T cell receptor beta chains from one sample, sequenced in a study of blood T cells in healthy people across ages. TCRdb itself ran the 5' RACE reads through MiXCR, one entry per CDR3 protein. The sample records 1.4 million to 1.5 million distinct CDR3 sequences, around 39% being singletons. Sequencing was performed on blood. The source is a woman aged 18-29 years in good health. Both conserved end residues are part of each CDR3. Each record gives: V gene, D gene, J gene, clone size, CDR3 protein, CDR3 DNA. The D gene is left open where the match is weak. Some rows have no size entry. The others give once, few or many, or a class for an expanded clone.

v_call: TRBV2; d_call: TRBD1; j_call: TRBJ2-1; clone_size: few; cdr3_aa: CASSWSGQGENNEQFF; cdr3_nt: TGTGCCAGCAGTTGGAGTGGACAGGGGGAAAACAATGAGCAGTTCTTC
v_call: TRBV5-5; d_call: NA; j_call: TRBJ2-3; clone_size: NA; cdr3_aa: CASSSWAGGADAQYF; cdr3_nt: TGTGCCAGCAGCTCCTGGGCCGGCGGAGCAGATGCGCAGTATTTT
v_call: TRBV9; d_call: NA; j_call: TRBJ2-6; clone_size: NA; cdr3_aa: CASNVATGISGANVLTF; cdr3_nt: TGTGCCAGCAACGTAGCCACAGGGATATCTGGGGCCAACGTCCTGACTTTC
v_call: TRBV12-3/TRBV12-4; d_call: NA; j_call: TRBJ2-2; clone_size: many; cdr3_aa: CASSLGQNTGELFF; cdr3_nt: TGTGCCAGCAGCTTAGGACAGAACACCGGGGAGCTGTTTTTT
v_call: TRBV25-1; d_call: NA; j_call: TRBJ1-4; clone_size: few; cdr3_aa: CASLGSFKLFF; cdr3_nt: TGTGCCAGCCTCGGGAGTTTCAAACTGTTTTTT
v_call: TRBV5-1; d_call: NA; j_call: TRBJ1-2; clone_size: few; cdr3_aa: CASSFDRRQVPNYGYTF; cdr3_nt: TGCGCCAGCAGCTTTGACCGTCGGCAGGTCCCTAACTATGGCTACACCTTC
v_call: TRBV7-2; d_call: TRBD2; j_call: TRBJ2-7; clone_size: NA; cdr3_aa: CASSVAGAYNEQYF; cdr3_nt: TGTGCCAGCAGCGTAGCGGGAGCCTACAATGAGCAGTACTTC
v_call: TRBV9; d_call: NA; j_call: TRBJ2-1; clone_size: NA; cdr3_aa: CASSNLPRWGSYNEQFF; cdr3_nt: TGTGCCAGCAGCAATCTCCCAAGGTGGGGTTCCTACAATGAGCAGTTCTTC
v_call: TRBV6-6; d_call: TRBD1; j_call: TRBJ2-1; clone_size: few; cdr3_aa: CASSSGQPSSYNEQFF; cdr3_nt: TGTGCCAGCAGTTCGGGACAGCCTAGCTCCTACAATGAGCAGTTCTTC
v_call: TRBV10-1; d_call: NA; j_call: TRBJ2-3; clone_size: NA; cdr3_aa: CASSEWSESTDTQYF; cdr3_nt: TGCGCCAGCAGTGAGTGGTCAGAAAGCACAGATACGCAGTATTTT
v_call: TRBV12-3/TRBV12-4; d_call: NA; j_call: TRBJ2-5; clone_size: NA; cdr3_aa: CASTPGLQINEQYF; cdr3_nt: TGTGCCAGCACCCCGGGACTCCAAATCAATGAGCAGTACTTC
v_call: TRBV5-1; d_call: TRBD2; j_call: TRBJ2-3; clone_size: NA; cdr3_aa: CASSPGGLAVTDTQYF; cdr3_nt: TGCGCCAGCAGCCCCGGCGGACTAGCGGTCACAGATACGCAGTATTTT
v_call: TRBV20-1; d_call: TRBD1; j_call: TRBJ2-1; clone_size: NA; cdr3_aa: CSAANNGTESYNEQFF; cdr3_nt: TGCAGTGCCGCGAACAACGGGACAGAGAGTTACAATGAGCAGTTCTTC
v_call: TRBV6-1; d_call: NA; j_call: TRBJ2-3; clone_size: many; cdr3_aa: CASSDGWTDTQYF; cdr3_nt: TGTGCCAGCAGTGACGGCTGGACAGATACGCAGTATTTT
v_call: TRBV20-1; d_call: NA; j_call: TRBJ2-7; clone_size: few; cdr3_aa: CSAGKLAGSSYEQYF; cdr3_nt: TGCAGTGCTGGGAAACTAGCCGGGAGCTCCTACGAGCAGTACTTC
v_call: TRBV6-2/TRBV6-3; d_call: TRBD2; j_call: TRBJ2-2; clone_size: NA; cdr3_aa: CASSSAGGKNTGELFF; cdr3_nt: TGTGCCAGCAGTTCAGCGGGAGGAAAGAACACCGGGGAGCTGTTTTTT
v_call: TRBV4-1; d_call: NA; j_call: TRBJ2-5; clone_size: NA; cdr3_aa: CASSLRDGDNEQYF; cdr3_nt: TGCGCCAGCAGCCTCCGGGACGGTGACAATGAGCAGTACTTC
v_call: TRBV9; d_call: TRBD1; j_call: TRBJ1-1; clone_size: NA; cdr3_aa: CASSGAGTVNTEAFF; cdr3_nt: TGTGCCAGCAGCGGCGCCGGGACAGTGAACACTGAAGCTTTCTTT
v_call: TRBV3-1; d_call: NA; j_call: TRBJ2-7; clone_size: few; cdr3_aa: CASSQDLRPAEQYF; cdr3_nt: TGTGCCAGCAGCCAAGATCTTAGGCCTGCCGAGCAGTACTTC
v_call: TRBV5-1; d_call: NA; j_call: TRBJ2-5; clone_size: NA; cdr3_aa: CASSLGMGETQYF; cdr3_nt: TGCGCCAGCAGCTTGGGAATGGGGGAGACCCAGTACTTC
v_call: TRBV5-1; d_call: TRBD2; j_call: TRBJ2-2; clone_size: NA; cdr3_aa: CASSFTSVANTGELFF; cdr3_nt: TGCGCCAGCAGCTTCACTAGCGTGGCGAACACCGGGGAGCTGTTTTTT
v_call: TRBV5-1; d_call: NA; j_call: TRBJ2-3; clone_size: NA; cdr3_aa: CASSDSGAKPAPDTQYF; cdr3_nt: TGCGCCAGCAGCGATTCAGGGGCTAAGCCGGCCCCAGATACGCAGTATTTT
v_call: TRBV2; d_call: NA; j_call: TRBJ1-4; clone_size: NA; cdr3_aa: CASRGQYNEKLFF; cdr3_nt: TGTGCCAGCAGAGGACAGTATAATGAAAAACTGTTTTTT
v_call: TRBV6-6; d_call: NA; j_call: TRBJ1-1; clone_size: NA; cdr3_aa: CASSSGTRMANTEAFF; cdr3_nt: TGTGCCAGCAGCAGTGGCACTCGGATGGCGAACACTGAAGCTTTCTTT
v_call: TRBV11-2; d_call: NA; j_call: TRBJ2-1; clone_size: NA; cdr3_aa: CASSSWASSYNEQFF; cdr3_nt: TGTGCCAGCAGCTCCTGGGCCAGCTCCTACAATGAGCAGTTCTTC
v_call: TRBV27; d_call: NA; j_call: TRBJ1-2; clone_size: NA; cdr3_aa: CASSSLDDADGYTF; cdr3_nt: TGTGCCAGCAGTTCGTTGGACGACGCCGATGGCTACACCTTC
v_call: TRBV5-6; d_call: NA; j_call: TRBJ1-1; clone_size: NA; cdr3_aa: CASSLGALGVTEAFF; cdr3_nt: TGTGCCAGCAGCCTAGGGGCCCTCGGGGTGACTGAAGCTTTCTTT
v_call: TRBV13; d_call: TRBD2; j_call: TRBJ2-3; clone_size: NA; cdr3_aa: CASSLEPTSGGPDTQYF; cdr3_nt: TGTGCCAGCAGCTTAGAGCCTACTAGCGGTGGGCCAGATACGCAGTATTTT
v_call: TRBV9; d_call: TRBD2; j_call: TRBJ2-1; clone_size: few; cdr3_aa: CASSVDQRGDYNEQFF; cdr3_nt: TGTGCCAGCAGCGTAGATCAGCGGGGGGACTACAATGAGCAGTTCTTC
v_call: TRBV10-3; d_call: TRBD1; j_call: TRBJ1-6; clone_size: NA; cdr3_aa: CAISGSPKGQGSSYNSPLHF; cdr3_nt: TGTGCCATCAGTGGGTCCCCCAAAGGACAGGGGAGCTCCTATAATTCACCCCTCCACTTT
v_call: TRBV4-3; d_call: TRBD1; j_call: TRBJ2-5; clone_size: NA; cdr3_aa: CASSQGQGGQETQYF; cdr3_nt: TGCGCCAGCAGCCAAGGACAGGGGGGCCAAGAGACCCAGTACTTC
v_call: TRBV12-3/TRBV12-4; d_call: TRBD1; j_call: TRBJ1-1; clone_size: few; cdr3_aa: CASSSTGRGTEAFF; cdr3_nt: TGTGCCAGCAGCTCGACAGGGAGAGGCACTGAAGCTTTCTTT
v_call: TRBV6-5; d_call: TRBD2; j_call: TRBJ2-3; clone_size: few; cdr3_aa: CASSWGYVTSGKPDTQYF; cdr3_nt: TGTGCCAGCAGTTGGGGCTATGTAACTAGCGGGAAGCCAGATACGCAGTATTTT
v_call: TRBV27; d_call: NA; j_call: TRBJ1-5; clone_size: NA; cdr3_aa: CASSLGPRQPQHF; cdr3_nt: TGTGCCAGCAGTCTAGGGCCTCGTCAGCCCCAGCATTTT
v_call: TRBV10-3; d_call: NA; j_call: TRBJ1-1; clone_size: few; cdr3_aa: CAISESQGISEAFF; cdr3_nt: TGTGCCATCAGTGAGAGTCAGGGTATCAGTGAAGCTTTCTTT
v_call: TRBV27; d_call: TRBD1; j_call: TRBJ2-5; clone_size: NA; cdr3_aa: CASSPRWDRAKETQYF; cdr3_nt: TGTGCCAGCAGTCCCAGGTGGGACAGAGCTAAAGAGACCCAGTACTTC
v_call: TRBV20-1; d_call: TRBD2; j_call: TRBJ2-4; clone_size: few; cdr3_aa: CSARGREEENIQYF; cdr3_nt: TGCAGTGCTAGAGGCCGGGAGGAGGAAAACATTCAGTACTTC
v_call: TRBV29-1; d_call: NA; j_call: TRBJ2-6; clone_size: NA; cdr3_aa: CSVSRAVISGANVLTF; cdr3_nt: TGCAGCGTCTCCCGGGCCGTGATCTCTGGGGCCAACGTCCTGACTTTC
v_call: TRBV27; d_call: NA; j_call: TRBJ2-6; clone_size: few; cdr3_aa: CASSLLGANVLTF; cdr3_nt: TGTGCCAGCAGCTTACTGGGGGCCAACGTCCTGACTTTC
v_call: TRBV6-1; d_call: NA; j_call: TRBJ2-7; clone_size: few; cdr3_aa: CASSHRIHEQYF; cdr3_nt: TGTGCCAGCAGCCATAGAATCCACGAGCAGTACTTC
v_call: TRBV5-6; d_call: TRBD2; j_call: TRBJ2-3; clone_size: NA; cdr3_aa: CASSLVRLAGGLAPDTQYF; cdr3_nt: TGTGCCAGCAGCTTGGTTCGGCTAGCGGGGGGCCTCGCCCCAGATACGCAGTATTTT
v_call: TRBV7-2; d_call: NA; j_call: TRBJ2-1; clone_size: NA; cdr3_aa: CASSAGGTFYNEQFF; cdr3_nt: TGTGCCAGCAGCGCAGGGGGGACCTTCTACAATGAGCAGTTCTTC
v_call: TRBV2; d_call: NA; j_call: TRBJ1-1; clone_size: NA; cdr3_aa: CASWQGWTEAFF; cdr3_nt: TGTGCCAGCTGGCAGGGATGGACTGAAGCTTTCTTT
v_call: TRBV6-2/TRBV6-3; d_call: NA; j_call: TRBJ2-1; clone_size: NA; cdr3_aa: CASSYLAVSYNEQFF; cdr3_nt: TGTGCCAGCAGTTATTTAGCGGTCTCCTACAATGAGCAGTTCTTC
v_call: TRBV14; d_call: NA; j_call: TRBJ1-1; clone_size: NA; cdr3_aa: CASAERRTNTEAFF; cdr3_nt: TGTGCCAGCGCCGAACGGCGGACGAACACTGAAGCTTTCTTT
v_call: TRBV6-5; d_call: NA; j_call: TRBJ1-2; clone_size: NA; cdr3_aa: CASRRDEGYGYTF; cdr3_nt: TGTGCCAGCAGACGGGACGAAGGGTATGGCTACACCTTC
v_call: TRBV9; d_call: NA; j_call: TRBJ2-2; clone_size: NA; cdr3_aa: CASRASVATFNTGELFF; cdr3_nt: TGTGCCAGCAGGGCTTCAGTAGCGACCTTTAACACCGGGGAGCTGTTTTTT
v_call: TRBV6-5; d_call: TRBD2; j_call: TRBJ2-1; clone_size: few; cdr3_aa: CASSRKLAPSYNEQFF; cdr3_nt: TGTGCCAGCAGCCGTAAACTAGCGCCCTCCTACAATGAGCAGTTCTTC
v_call: TRBV19; d_call: NA; j_call: TRBJ2-7; clone_size: NA; cdr3_aa: CASSPMGLSSYEQYF; cdr3_nt: TGTGCCAGTAGCCCGATGGGGCTTAGCTCCTACGAGCAGTACTTC
v_call: TRBV5-1; d_call: NA; j_call: TRBJ1-1; clone_size: NA; cdr3_aa: CASWDGGNTEAFF; cdr3_nt: TGCGCCAGCTGGGACGGTGGGAACACTGAAGCTTTCTTT
v_call: TRBV29-1; d_call: NA; j_call: TRBJ1-5; clone_size: NA; cdr3_aa: CSVDGGGLDQPQHF; cdr3_nt: TGCAGCGTCGACGGGGGGGGGCTGGATCAGCCCCAGCATTTT
v_call: TRBV3-1; d_call: NA; j_call: TRBJ1-2; clone_size: NA; cdr3_aa: CASSQMGAYGYTF; cdr3_nt: TGTGCCAGCAGCCAAATGGGGGCGTATGGCTACACCTTC
v_call: TRBV9; d_call: NA; j_call: TRBJ1-6; clone_size: NA; cdr3_aa: CASSVDPNEGTVLHF; cdr3_nt: TGTGCCAGCAGCGTAGATCCCAACGAGGGAACGGTCCTCCACTTT
v_call: TRBV10-3; d_call: NA; j_call: TRBJ1-1; clone_size: NA; cdr3_aa: CAISRTGDTEAFF; cdr3_nt: TGTGCCATCAGTCGCACAGGCGACACTGAAGCTTTCTTT
v_call: TRBV2; d_call: NA; j_call: TRBJ1-5; clone_size: NA; cdr3_aa: CASSDQGSGNQPQHF; cdr3_nt: TGTGCCAGCAGTGATCAAGGATCTGGCAATCAGCCCCAGCATTTT
v_call: TRBV20-1; d_call: NA; j_call: TRBJ2-1; clone_size: NA; cdr3_aa: CSAALEIYNEQFF; cdr3_nt: TGCAGTGCCGCCTTGGAGATCTACAATGAGCAGTTCTTC